Listed below are T cell receptor beta chains from one sample, sequenced in a study of blood T cell repertoires in COVID-19. Some clones are missing from TCRdb's copy, which holds only in-frame ones; the method was immunoSEQ multiplex PCR. The sample includes some 270,000 clones, roughly 85% seen only once; the top ten take roughly 4.3%. The sequencing sample was made of PBMCs or T cells enriched from blood (not recorded which). The receptor source for this set is a woman younger than 45 who had recovered from COVID-19. Each CDR3 is given with its conserved first and last residue. A D gene is named only where the DNA matches it firmly. The size field is filled for only some rows; it gives once, few, many or a size class.

abundance | j_gene | v_gene | d_gene | CDR3nt | CDR3aa
. | TRBJ1-3 | TRBV28 | . | TGTGCCAGCAGTTTAGCCGGGAGAAACACCATATATTTT | CASSLAGRNTIYF
. | TRBJ2-2 | TRBV29-1 | TRBD1 | TGCAGCGTTGAACCTAGGATGGAAAGGGGGCGCGGCGGGGAGCTGTTTTTT | CSVEPRMERGRGGELFF
. | TRBJ2-5 | TRBV7-2 | TRBD2 | TGTGCCAGCAGCTTACTAAGGACTAGCGGGACCCAGTACTTC | CASSLLRTSGTQYF
. | TRBJ2-7 | TRBV5-1 | TRBD2 | TGCGCCAGCAGCTACACTAGCGGGCTAACCTACGAGCAGTACTTC | CASSYTSGLTYEQYF
. | TRBJ2-5 | TRBV7-8 | . | TGTGCCAGCAGCCTAAGGTGGGCCTGGGAGACCCAGTACTTC | CASSLRWAWETQYF
once | TRBJ2-1 | TRBV28 | . | TGTGCCAGCAGTCTATCACTGGGTCTAGCTGGCTACAATGAGCAGTTCTTC | CASSLSLGLAGYNEQFF
. | TRBJ1-1 | TRBV28 | TRBD1 | TGTGCCAGCAGTTTTAGTGTTGTCCGGACAGGGGATTTAGTGAACACTGAAGCTTTCTTT | CASSFSVVRTGDLVNTEAFF
. | TRBJ2-7 | TRBV28 | TRBD2 | TGTGCCAGCAGCTCCAGCGGGGGGATCTACGAGCAGTACTTC | CASSSSGGIYEQYF
. | TRBJ2-7 | TRBV11-3 | . | TGTGCCAGCAGCTCTGGAGGTCGCGAGCAGTACTTC | CASSSGGREQYF
. | TRBJ2-3 | TRBV6-1 | TRBD1 | TGTGCCAGCAGTGAAGCGAGGGGGCGCGTCACAGATACGCAGTATTTT | CASSEARGRVTDTQYF
. | TRBJ2-7 | TRBV30 | . | TGTGCCTGGGTTACAGGGCCGGGTGAGCAGTACTTC | CAWVTGPGEQYF
. | TRBJ2-3 | TRBV29-1 | TRBD1 | TGCAGCGTTGAGTCGGACAGGGGTACCACAGATACGCAGTATTTT | CSVESDRGTTDTQYF
. | TRBJ1-2 | TRBV28 | . | TGTGCCAGCAGTTCACCTACTGAGGGTAACTATGGCTACACCTTC | CASSSPTEGNYGYTF
. | TRBJ2-4 | TRBV4-1 | . | TGCGCCAGCAGCCAGGGGGGACCACCTAACATTCAGTACTTC | CASSQGGPPNIQYF
. | TRBJ2-7 | TRBV18 | TRBD2 | TGTGCCAGCTCACCACCGAGGCGGGAGGGCTCCTACGAGCAGTACTTC | CASSPPRREGSYEQYF
. | TRBJ2-1 | TRBV28 | TRBD2 | TGTGCCAGCAGTTGGCTAGCGGGGGCCAATGAGCAGTTCTTC | CASSWLAGANEQFF
. | TRBJ2-7 | TRBV10-3 | TRBD2 | TGTGCCATCAGTGCCCAGGTAGCGGGAGGCTACGAGCAGTACTTC | CAISAQVAGGYEQYF
. | TRBJ1-2 | TRBV12-3/TRBV12-4 | . | TGTGCCAGCAGTGCCCCGGGAAATGGCTACACCTTC | CASSAPGNGYTF
. | TRBJ2-7 | TRBV7-3 | TRBD2 | TGTGCCAGCAGCTTAGCGGCAGGGCCCTCGCGGGGGTACGAGCAGTACTTC | CASSLAAGPSRGYEQYF
. | TRBJ1-2 | TRBV30 | . | TGTGCCTGGAGTGTACTGGCAGGGCGGGGAGGCTACACCTTC | CAWSVLAGRGGYTF
. | TRBJ2-5 | TRBV20-1 | TRBD2 | TGCAGTGCTAGTCGGACTAGCGGGGAGACCCAGTACTTC | CSASRTSGETQYF
. | TRBJ1-5 | TRBV11-2 | . | TGTGCCAGCAGCTTGGCCTACGAGGGGCCCCAGCATTTT | CASSLAYEGPQHF
. | TRBJ2-5 | TRBV7-2 | . | TGTGCCAGCAGCCGCGGGGGCTTGGGGGAGACCCAGTACTTC | CASSRGGLGETQYF
. | TRBJ1-1 | TRBV11-1 | . | TGTGCCAGCAGTCTCAGGAGGGGAAGGACTGAAGCTTTCTTT | CASSLRRGRTEAFF
few | TRBJ1-2 | TRBV6-2/TRBV6-3 | . | TGTGCCAGCAGTTCCATCGGCTACACCTTC | CASSSIGYTF